This T cell receptor beta chain was identified in a study of glioma-infiltrating T cells after dendritic cell vaccination. About the study: Dendritic cell vaccine was injected intradermally three times, biweekly.

Here immunoSEQ multiplex PCR was the method, and the copy in TCRdb shows in-frame clones only, minus some. The repertoire holds 93,000 or so clones, 75% to 85% seen once, with 9.5% to 15% in the top ten. The CDR3 covers 15 residues. Germline V lookup: CDR1 SGHNT, CDR2 YYREEE (reference sequence). Trimming cost V 0 bases and J 3 bases, with 11 bases left between them. Remarks on this clone: Antigen unknown.

Study-level points and caveats: Higher pretreatment TIL content predicted longer progression-free time and survival.

The input for sequencing was blood, taken before dendritic cell vaccination. The TCR originated in a human donor with glioblastoma. The gene calls are TRBV5-4 and TRBJ2-3, with D unresolved. CDR3 nucleotides: TGTGCCAGCAGCTTGGGTCCGCTAGAGACAGATACGCAGTATTTT. It translates to CASSLGPLETDTQYF.